These 10 T cell receptor beta chains came from one sample sequenced in a study of blood T cell repertoires in COVID-19. The data were produced by immunoSEQ multiplex PCR, yet TCRdb's version contains in-frame clones alone and is incomplete. The table records roughly 430,000 clones, roughly 84% of them present only once. The sequenced material came from PBMCs or T cells enriched from blood (not recorded which). The source of these receptors is a young woman who had been exposed to COVID-19.

The rearrangement joins TRBV14 to TRBJ1-2; D is unclear. Trimming pared 4 bases from V and 1 base from J, leaving 7 bases between. CDR1 SGHDN and CDR2 FVKESK come from the germline V gene. The CDR3 is 13 amino acids. CDR3 in amino acids: CASSPSVNYGYTF. The CDR3 nucleotides are TGTGCCAGCAGCCCGTCGGTTAACTATGGCTACACCTTC.

This clone was seen a single time. The J gene is TRBJ1-5, the V gene TRBV30, with D unresolved. The CDR3 extends over 13 amino acids. V was clipped by 5 bases and J by 7 bases, with 15 bases between them. Per germline, CDR1 GTSNPN and CDR2 SVGIG (reference sequence). This chain's CDR3 is CAWGEGTGQPQHF. CDR3 bases: TGTGCCTGGGGGGAGGGAACGGGACAGCCCCAGCATTTT.

This clone was found once. V and J are TRBV5-1 and TRBJ2-1, with 8 bases aligning to TRBD1. Per the germline V gene, CDR1 is SGHRS and CDR2 is YFSETQ. V shed 4 bases and J 8 bases; nucleotides not matched to a gene: 8. The CDR3 loop spans 14 amino acids. CDR3 region: CASSPPDRDYEQFF. The CDR3, as DNA: TGCGCCAGCAGCCCCCCGGACAGGGATTATGAGCAGTTCTTC.

The chain recombines TRBV2 with TRBJ1-6, with 10 bases matching TRBD1. There are 16 residues in the CDR3. CDR1 and CDR2 from the germline V gene are SNHLY and FYNNEI. Unmatched junction bases numbered 5, after V lost 7 bases and J lost 2 bases. The CDR3 DNA reads as TGTGCCAGCAATGGGGGGACAGGGGCCTATAATTCACCCCTCCACTTT. Amino acids: CASNGGTGAYNSPLHF.

The V gene is TRBV27, the J gene TRBJ1-1; tentative D call: TRBD1 (5 bases). The CDR3 covers 13 residues. The V and J ends lost 2 bases and 5 bases respectively, with 9 bases between them. CDR1 and CDR2 (germline): MNHEY, SMNVEV (reference sequence). CDR3 sequence: CASSLRRGTEAFF. CDR3 bases: TGTGCCAGCAGTTTACGTCGGGGGACTGAAGCTTTCTTT.

The rearrangement joins TRBV10-3 to TRBJ2-7, with a tentative D call TRBD2 (5 bases). Germline V gene sequence: CDR1 ENHRY, CDR2 SYGVKD. This CDR3 region has 14 residues. V lost 7 bases, J lost 0 bases, and 13 bases lay in between. CDR3 amino acids: CAIKSAGLSYEQYF. In DNA, the CDR3 is TGTGCCATCAAATCGGCGGGCCTCTCCTACGAGCAGTACTTC.

In DNA, the CDR3 is TGTGCCACCAGTGATCCGGGACTAGCGGGAGGATATGAGCAGTTCTTC. It yields the protein CATSDPGLAGGYEQFF. The V gene is TRBV24-1, the J gene TRBJ2-1; 15 nucleotides line up with TRBD2. After removal of 3 bases from V and 8 bases from J, the junction contained 4 bases not matched to a gene. The germline CDR1 and CDR2 sequences are KGHDR and SFDVKD. The CDR3 covers 16 residues.

The V gene is TRBV7-2, the J gene TRBJ2-3; TRBD2 matches at 11 bases. CDR1 and CDR2 from the germline V gene are SGHTA and FQGNSA. With V trimmed by 8 bases and J by 2 bases, 3 bases remained unmatched. CDR3 size: 14 residues. The CDR3 DNA sequence: TGTGCCAGCGGGACTAGCGGATCCACAGATACGCAGTATTTT. Encoded protein: CASGTSGSTDTQYF.

As to this clone: The junction and the germline gene differ at one end; a read error may be behind it. The V and J genes are TRBV7-7 and TRBJ2-3; TRBD2 aligns across 12 bases. Germline V lookup: CDR1 SSHAT, CDR2 FNYEAQ (reference sequence). CDR3 length: 16 amino acids. CDR3 sequence (DNA): TGTGCTAGCAGCTTAGTCGCTAGCGGGGGGGCAGATACGCAGTATTTT. It specifies CASSLVASGGADTQYF.

The chain has TRBV4-2 and TRBJ2-1; 12 nucleotides match TRBD2. Germline V gene lookup returns CDR1 LGHNA and CDR2 YNFKEQ. This CDR3 region has 17 residues. V gave up 0 bases and J gave up 5 bases; unmatched junction bases: 5. The CDR3 sequence: CASSQDTSGRPDNEQFF. Written as DNA, the CDR3 is TGTGCCAGCAGCCAAGATACTAGCGGGAGGCCCGACAATGAGCAGTTCTTC.